The table lists the clone carrying this T cell receptor beta chain with a few counts. The antigen is unknown. These data belong to a study of T cells after yellow fever vaccination. Each CDR3 protein is one row after TCRdb ran MiXCR on the 5' RACE reads. This sample has about 400,000 distinct CDR3 sequences, with about 6% found just once. This CDR3 has 14 residues. V lost 3 bases and J lost 6, with 13 bases in between. Germline CDR1 and CDR2: SGHTA and FQGNSA. Study-wide results and caveats: Booster sampling recovered most clones from primary vaccination (around 96% CD4, around 90% CD8).

V gene TRBV7-2 combines with J gene TRBJ2-3; maybe TRBD1 (6 bases). This sequence originates from a man aged 25 to 40 who received the YFV17D yellow fever vaccine. Material: PBMCs, obtained 5 days after the yellow fever booster vaccination. The CDR3 DNA sequence: TGTGCCAGCAGCTTGTTTTCAGGGGCGGATACGCAGTATTTT. Its translation: CASSLFSGADTQYF.